This T cell receptor (beta chain) was documented in a study of Ad26.COV2.S vaccination and SARS-CoV-2 variants. This table comes from immunoSEQ multiplex PCR, and its TCRdb copy is limited to in-frame clones, with some not included. The sample includes some 330,000 clones, 75% to 90% of them seen just once. This CDR3 spans 13 amino acids. V lost 5 bases to trimming and J lost 2 bases, with 12 bases between them. The V gene's germline CDR1 is SQVTM and CDR2 ANQGSEA. This sample's treatment: some 20 received Ad26.COV2.S at low or high dose, single or two shots; about 5 received placebo; per-sample allocation not given. Samples analyzed were those drawn on day 63 after the first vaccine or placebo injection.

This sample comprised peripheral blood, obtained in a trial of Ad26.COV2.S vaccine versus placebo. This receptor was taken from a person aged 18-60 years who received the Ad26.COV2.S COVID-19 vaccine or a placebo. The chain carries TRBV29-1 and TRBJ1-1; the D gene is possibly TRBD1 (6 bases). The CDR3: CSVRTQGNTEAFF. CDR3 bases: TGCAGCGTTCGTACACAGGGCAACACTGAAGCTTTCTTT.